The T cell receptor beta chain described here comes from a study of cytomegalovirus exposure and HLA in healthy donors. The PCR contained 60 Vbeta and 13 Jbeta primers. Profiled with immunoSEQ multiplex PCR; TCRdb holds only in-frame clones, not every one. In the table there are some 120,000 clones, around two thirds of which are singletons. General observations from the study: Later, an analysis found that common viral pathogens appeared to be linked with several of the most significant clusters. Diagnosis of cytomegalovirus status made by the classifier reportedly showed high specificity and sensitivity. Earlier findings revealed that most TCR beta V segments proved productive either about 87% or about 30% of the time.

CDR1 and CDR2 from the germline V gene are SGHRS and YFSETQ. This CDR3 is 15 amino acids long. Unmatched junction bases numbered 7, after V lost 4 bases and J lost 1 base. Donors likely had unrecorded immune exposures despite being nominally healthy when sampled. On this clone itself: Its antigen remains unknown.

The rearrangement joins TRBV5-1 to TRBJ1-1, with 7 bases fitting TRBD1. Sequencing input: PBMCs. The clonotype comes from a woman in her 40s in good health and CMV-seropositive. The CDR3 loop reads CASSPEQGRNTEAFF. CDR3 bases: TGCGCCAGCAGCCCAGAACAGGGGCGGAACACTGAAGCTTTCTTT.